Below are 15 T cell receptor beta chains sequenced from a single sample in a study of blood T cell repertoires in COVID-19. The data were produced by immunoSEQ multiplex PCR, yet TCRdb's version contains in-frame clones alone and is incomplete. The data show some 65,000 clones, over 75% seen once. What was sequenced was peripheral blood. The source of these receptors is an elderly man with acute or convalescent COVID-19.

CDR3 sequence (DNA): TGTGCCAGCAGCTTAGAGTCAGGGTACAAGCCCCAGCATTTT. As protein: CASSLESGYKPQHF. This chain connects TRBV7-2 to TRBJ1-5; D is possibly TRBD1 (5 bases). Germline V gene sequence: CDR1 SGHTA, CDR2 FQGNSA. Deletions cut 1 base from V and 8 bases from J, with 12 bases between. The CDR3 contains 14 residues.

The gene calls are TRBV6-6 and TRBJ1-4, with D maybe TRBD1 (5 bases). V lost 5 bases and J 8 bases, leaving 12 bases between the germline ends. The germline gives CDR1 MNHNY, CDR2 SVGAGI (reference sequence). This CDR3 region has 13 residues. The CDR3 protein is CASSLGLLEKLFF. For the CDR3, the DNA is TGTGCCAGCAGTCTGGGGCTCCTAGAAAAACTGTTTTTT.

This chain uses TRBV29-1 with TRBJ2-7; 10 bases fit TRBD1. V shed 5 bases, J shed 6 bases, and the junction held 13 bases outside the gene matches. The germline V gene has CDR1 SQVTM and CDR2 ANQGSEA. The CDR3 totals 15 residues. CDR3 residues: CSVTLSDRGISEQYF. CDR3 nucleotide sequence: TGCAGCGTTACCCTCTCGGACAGGGGGATCTCCGAGCAGTACTTC.

V and J are TRBV6-5 and TRBJ2-5; TRBD1 aligns across 7 bases. Looked up from germline, CDR1 is MNHEY and CDR2 is SVGAGI. This CDR3 has 14 amino acids. V was clipped by 6 bases and J by 2 bases; unmatched bases: 6. The CDR3 here is CASRQTGLQETQYF. CDR3 bases: TGTGCCAGCAGACAGACAGGGCTACAAGAGACCCAGTACTTC.

V gene TRBV2 combines with J gene TRBJ1-2; D gene uncertain. This CDR3 region has 13 residues. Germline V gene data show CDR1 as SNHLY and CDR2 as FYNNEI. Trimming removed 3 bases at V and 7 bases at J, with 12 bases between. In DNA form, the CDR3 reads TGTGCCAGCAGTGATGGAGCCAACGGTGGCTACACCTTC. Its protein product is CASSDGANGGYTF.

The rearrangement links TRBV24-1 to TRBJ2-5, with TRBD1 identical over 8 bases. Germline CDR1 and CDR2: KGHDR and SFDVKD. The ends lost 9 bases at V and 5 bases at J; junction bases unmatched: 28. The CDR3 extends over 20 amino acids. CDR3 bases: TGTGCCACCGCCAAACCTAGGGGTCAGGGGGCCCCCGGCGGGATTGAGACCCAGTACTTC. Its translation: CATAKPRGQGAPGGIETQYF.

This chain joins TRBV5-5 and TRBJ2-2, with 12 positions matching TRBD2. Germline V gene lookup returns CDR1 SGHKS and CDR2 YYEKEE (reference sequence). This CDR3 has 17 residues. The trim removed 0 bases at V and 3 bases at J, leaving 3 bases unmatched. This CDR3 reads CASSLEGLAGHTGELFF. DNA for the CDR3: TGTGCCAGCAGCTTGGAGGGACTAGCGGGTCACACCGGGGAGCTGTTTTTT.

The rearrangement uses TRBV24-1 and TRBJ1-5, with 7 bases lining up with TRBD1. With V trimmed by 2 bases and J by 1 base, 4 bases remained unmatched. Germline CDR1 reads KGHDR; CDR2 reads SFDVKD. The length of the CDR3 is 16 residues. For the CDR3, the DNA is TGTGCCACCAGTGATTCCGGGACAGAAAGCAATCAGCCCCAGCATTTT. It encodes CATSDSGTESNQPQHF.

This sequence joins TRBV19 and TRBJ1-5; D might be TRBD1 (5 bases). Germline CDR1 is LNHDA and CDR2 is SQIVND (reference sequence). Deletions cut 5 bases from V and 0 bases from J, with 14 bases between. This CDR3 comprises 16 residues. The CDR3 protein is CASSSRTRNSNQPQHF. For the CDR3, the DNA is TGTGCCAGTAGTTCCCGGACACGGAATAGCAATCAGCCCCAGCATTTT.

The V call is TRBV30, the J call TRBJ1-4, with 9 nucleotides matching TRBD1. The germline V gene has CDR1 GTSNPN and CDR2 SVGIG (reference sequence). The CDR3 runs 14 residues. J was trimmed by 5 bases and V by 3 bases; bases with no gene match: 4. CDR3 sequence: CAWSRTGENEKLFF. In DNA, the CDR3 is TGTGCCTGGAGCAGGACAGGGGAAAATGAAAAACTGTTTTTT.

V is TRBV10-3 and J is TRBJ1-1; weak D call: TRBD1 (5 bases). Trimming stripped 6 bases from V and 6 bases from J, with 17 bases between. Germline-derived CDR1 and CDR2 are ENHRY and SYGVKD. The CDR3 has 14 amino acids. CDR3 amino acids: CAIRGDSNGAEAFF. In nucleotides, the CDR3 is TGTGCCATCAGGGGCGACAGTAACGGCGCTGAAGCTTTCTTT.

This clone is a singleton in its sample. The V call is TRBV7-2, the J call TRBJ2-5; 8 nucleotides match TRBD2. Germline V gene sequence: CDR1 SGHTA, CDR2 FQGNSA. Unmatched junction bases numbered 10, after V lost 2 bases and J lost 5 bases. The CDR3 runs to 16 residues. CDR3: CASSLRFGGVGETQYF. The CDR3 coding sequence is TGTGCCAGCAGCTTAAGATTCGGGGGGGTAGGGGAGACCCAGTACTTC.

V usage is TRBV28 and J usage is TRBJ2-1, with 10 bases identical to TRBD2. Trimming took 2 bases from V and 7 from J; bases not matched to a gene: 14. The CDR3 loop spans 18 amino acids. The germline V gene has CDR1 MDHEN and CDR2 SYDVKM. The CDR3 reads CASSLALKASGRVNEQFF. The CDR3 DNA sequence: TGTGCCAGCAGTTTAGCTTTAAAGGCCAGCGGGAGGGTGAATGAGCAGTTCTTC. The entire variable domain, with the rest obtained from reference TRBV28 and TRBJ2-1, is as follows: DVKVTQSSRYLVKRTGEKVFLECVQDMDHENMFWYRQDPGLGLRLIYFSYDVKMKEKGDIPEGYSVSREKKERFSLILESASTNQTSMYLCASSLALKASGRVNEQFFGPGTRLTVL.

The rearrangement joins TRBV15 to TRBJ1-2; a possible D gene is TRBD1 (5 bases). V lost 2 bases and J lost 3, with 10 bases in between. Germline V gene lookup returns CDR1 LNHNV and CDR2 YYDKDF (reference sequence). This CDR3 has 14 residues. This chain's CDR3 is CATSRTREDYGYTF. The CDR3 DNA follows: TGTGCCACCAGCAGAACCAGGGAGGACTATGGCTACACCTTC.

This sequence joins TRBV12-5 and TRBJ2-5; 10 nucleotides agree with TRBD1. Germline loops: CDR1 LGHNT, CDR2 FRNRAP. The CDR3 consists of 16 residues. Germline trimming cut 5 bases from V and 3 bases from J; bases unmatched to any gene: 9. The CDR3 here is CASGPGSGTGEETQYF. CDR3 DNA sequence: TGTGCTAGTGGTCCTGGATCCGGGACAGGGGAAGAGACCCAGTACTTC.